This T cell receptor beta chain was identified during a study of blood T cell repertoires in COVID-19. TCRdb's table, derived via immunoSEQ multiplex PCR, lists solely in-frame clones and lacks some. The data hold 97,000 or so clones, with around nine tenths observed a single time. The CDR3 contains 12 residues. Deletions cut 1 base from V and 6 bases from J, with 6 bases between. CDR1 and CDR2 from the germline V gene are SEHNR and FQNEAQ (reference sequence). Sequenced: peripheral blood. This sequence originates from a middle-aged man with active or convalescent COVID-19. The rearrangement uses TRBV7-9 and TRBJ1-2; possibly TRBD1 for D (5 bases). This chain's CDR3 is CASSLGGNGYTF. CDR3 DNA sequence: TGTGCCAGCAGCTTAGGGGGCAATGGCTACACCTTC.